Reported below is one TCR beta chain. Trimming left V 2 bases short and J 0 bases short, with 17 bases between. The CDR3 runs 17 residues. The germline gives CDR1 KGHSY, CDR2 FQNENV. This sample is part of a study of graft-versus-host responses after intestinal transplantation. As for the study in general: Following induction with anti-thymocyte globulin, all recipients were given tacrolimus and steroids for two to three years.

TCRdb's table, derived via immunoSEQ multiplex PCR, lists solely in-frame clones and lacks some. Altogether 13,000 to 15,000 clones are present, around 74% being singletons, with the ten largest covering less than 9%. Graft tissue was processed to release intraepithelial and lamina propria lymphocytes. The chain carries TRBV16 and TRBJ2-7; D is ambiguous. The sequencing used ileum tissue, collected 16 days after intestinal transplant. The clonotype comes from a human patient who received an intestinal transplant, so some T cells may come from the graft donor. In DNA, the CDR3 is TGTGCCAGCAGCCAAATCGTCTTCAACAGCTACTCCTACGAGCAGTACTTC. Its translation is CASSQIVFNSYSYEQYF.